What follows describes a single TCR beta chain. Its target is unknown. The data belong to a study of CD4 T cells in relation to SARS-CoV-2 and coronaviruses. Study-level information: Median patient age was approximately 38 years, spanning 21 to 72 years. General study results and limits: In roughly two thirds of donors, memory CD4+ clonotypes crossrecognized SARS-CoV-2 and at least one common cold coronavirus spike.

Sequenced by immunoSEQ multiplex PCR; TCRdb stores in-frame clones only, minus some. The table has approximately 60,000 clones, 92% seen once. Looked up from germline, CDR1 is SGHTA and CDR2 is FQGNSA. The CDR3 consists of 15 residues. The J segment lost 0 bases and the V segment lost 5 bases, leaving 3 bases of the junction unmatched. V is TRBV7-2 and J is TRBJ2-3; 9 bases align to TRBD1. The receptor's source is an adult with COVID-19. Sequencing was done on a sample of naive CD4+ T cells from PBMCs. The subset: naive CD4+ T cells isolated by negative enrichment. CDR3 region: CASSRDRDSTDTQYF. Written as DNA, the CDR3 is TGTGCCAGCAGCCGGGACAGGGATAGCACAGATACGCAGTATTTT.